These 18 T cell receptor beta chains came from one sample sequenced in a study of monozygotic twins with inflammatory bowel disease. TCRdb reprocessed the 5' RACE reads, with one entry per CDR3 protein and no DNA. The sample table sets out more than 350,000 distinct CDR3 sequences. The sequenced material came from blood. These TCRs come from a human donor with ulcerative colitis or Crohn's disease, or a healthy co-twin of an affected twin (not recorded which).

The chain recombines TRBV7-2 with TRBJ2-3; TCRdb proposes TRBD1, but this gene call is untestable without DNA. The CDR3 length is 16 residues. Germline V lookup: CDR1 SGHTA, CDR2 FQGNSA. The CDR3: CASSLIGGGATDTQYF.

V gene TRBV5-1 combines with J gene TRBJ1-1; TCRdb designates TRBD1, a call that cannot be tested without DNA. The CDR3 has 16 residues. The germline CDR1 and CDR2 sequences are SGHRS and YFSETQ. CDR3 sequence reads: CASSWEGALMNTEAFF.

CDR3 residues: CASSAVAAIWNTQYF. The rearrangement uses TRBV9 and TRBJ2-3; TCRdb calls TRBD2, which cannot be checked without DNA. CDR1 and CDR2 (germline): SGDLS, YYNGEE. The CDR3 runs to 15 residues.

The rearrangement joins TRBV5-1 to TRBJ1-1. Germline CDR1 and CDR2: SGHRS and YFSETQ. The CDR3 covers 13 residues. The CDR3 sequence is CASTRDWNTEAFF.

CDR3 amino acids: CASSFSPPTRFLPYEQYF. The gene calls are TRBV7-8 and TRBJ2-7; TCRdb proposes TRBD2, but this gene call is untestable without DNA. The germline V gene encodes CDR1 SGHVS and CDR2 FQNEAQ. The CDR3 runs 18 residues.

The chain joins TRBV4-3 to TRBJ1-1. CDR3 length equals 14 residues. CDR1 is LGHNA and CDR2 is YSLEER in the germline V gene. The CDR3 sequence is CASSQATVYTEAFF.

J is TRBJ2-1 and V is TRBV7-2; the D gene TCRdb calls, TRBD1, cannot be checked with no DNA. Germline-derived CDR1 and CDR2 are SGHTA and FQGNSA. CDR3 length: 16 amino acids. The CDR3 region is CASSFRAGDIYNEQFF.

The chain carries TRBV4-2 and TRBJ1-1. The V gene's germline CDR1 is LGHNA and CDR2 YNFKEQ. CDR3 length equals 14 residues. The CDR3 spells CASSSEARWTEAFF.

V usage is TRBV5-1 and J usage is TRBJ2-7; without DNA, the TCRdb call of TRBD1 cannot be checked. The CDR3 has 16 residues. Germline CDR1 and CDR2: SGHRS and YFSETQ. The CDR3 region is CASSPLSTGVPYEQYF. The whole variable domain, filled in from reference TRBV5-1 and TRBJ2-7, reads KAGVTQTPRYLIKTRGQQVTLSCSPISGHRSVSWYQQTPGQGLQFLFEYFSETQRNKGNFPGRFSGRQFSNSRSEMNVSTLELGDSALYLCASSPLSTGVPYEQYFGPGTRLTVT.

This chain links TRBV6-2 or TRBV6-3 with TRBJ2-1; the D call of TRBD1 rests on TCRdb alone, since no DNA is present to check it. Germline lookup yields CDR1 MNHEY and CDR2 SVGEGT. The CDR3 is 15 residues long. This CDR3 reads CASRAPGKTYNEQFF.

V gene TRBV29-1 combines with J gene TRBJ1-2; the D call from TCRdb, TRBD1, cannot be confirmed without DNA. Germline V gives CDR1 SQVTM, CDR2 ANQGSEA. CDR3 length: 12 amino acids. CDR3 loop: CSVEGQFYGYTF. Full variable domain (remainder filled in from reference TRBV29-1 and TRBJ1-2): SAVISQKPSRDICQRGTSLTIQCQVDSQVTMMFWYRQQPGQSLTLIATANQGSEATYESGFVIDKFPISRPNLTFSTLTVSNMSPEDSSIYLCSVEGQFYGYTFGSGTRLTVV.

J is TRBJ2-5 and V is TRBV7-9. CDR1 is SEHNR, CDR2 FQNEAQ, per germline (reference sequence). The CDR3 length is 12 residues. CDR3 loop: CASSLNPWTQYF.

The V call is TRBV2, the J call TRBJ2-3; TCRdb proposes TRBD1, but this gene call is untestable without DNA. Germline V gives CDR1 SNHLY, CDR2 FYNNEI. This CDR3 contains 15 residues. CDR3 region: CASTQMGQGPDTQYF.

The chain employs TRBV11-1 and TRBJ2-1; the D call from TCRdb, TRBD1, cannot be confirmed without DNA. The CDR3 sequence is 18 residues long. Germline-derived CDR1 and CDR2 are SGHAT and FQDESV (reference sequence). CDR3 in amino acids: CASSLPSPTGGVVDEQFF. The variable domain in full, with the rest retrieved from reference TRBV11-1 and TRBJ2-1, is EAEVAQSPRYKITEKSQAVAFWCDPISGHATLYWYRQILGQGPELLVQFQDESVVDDSQLPKDRFSAERLKGVDSTLKIQPAELGDSAMYLCASSLPSPTGGVVDEQFFGPGTRLTVL.

This sequence joins TRBV27 and TRBJ1-6; the D gene TCRdb calls, TRBD1, cannot be checked with no DNA. CDR1 is MNHEY and CDR2 is SMNVEV in the germline V gene (reference sequence). This CDR3 is built from 15 residues. CDR3 protein: CASSLGTGGNSPLHF.

The CDR3 sequence: CASSQAETQYF. The chain carries TRBV14 and TRBJ2-5. CDR3 length: 11 amino acids. CDR1 SGHDN and CDR2 FVKESK come from the germline V gene.

The chain joins TRBV5-5 to TRBJ2-3; lacking DNA, the TRBD1 call made by TCRdb goes unchecked. This CDR3 comprises 14 residues. CDR1 is SGHKS and CDR2 is YYEKEE in the germline V gene (reference sequence). CDR3 sequence reads: CASSLWGPTDTQYF.

The V and J genes are TRBV5-1 and TRBJ2-3; the D call from TCRdb, TRBD2, cannot be confirmed without DNA. The CDR3 runs to 14 residues. Germline V lookup: CDR1 SGHRS, CDR2 YFSETQ. CDR3 region: CASFSGGPTDTQYF.